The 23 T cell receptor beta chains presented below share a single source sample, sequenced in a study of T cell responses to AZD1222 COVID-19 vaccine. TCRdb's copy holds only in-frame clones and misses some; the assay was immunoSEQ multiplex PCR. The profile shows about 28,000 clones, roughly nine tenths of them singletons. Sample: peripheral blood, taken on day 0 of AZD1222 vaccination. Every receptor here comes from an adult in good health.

CDR3 nucleotides: TGTGCCAGTAGTCTAACTAGGAGCGCTGAGCAGTTCTTC. Translation gives CASSLTRSAEQFF. The V gene is TRBV19, the J gene TRBJ2-1; D perhaps matches TRBD2 (5 bases). With 5 bases removed from V and 9 bases from J, the gap between germline ends came to 14 bases. CDR3 length equals 13 residues. Per the germline V gene, CDR1 is LNHDA and CDR2 is SQIVND (reference sequence).

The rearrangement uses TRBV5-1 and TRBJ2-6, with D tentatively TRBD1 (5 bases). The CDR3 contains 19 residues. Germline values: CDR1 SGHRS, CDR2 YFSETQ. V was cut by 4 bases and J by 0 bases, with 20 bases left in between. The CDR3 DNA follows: TGCGCCAGCAGCGCTGGCCCGCAGGGTACCCTCTCTGGGGCCAACGTCCTGACTTTC. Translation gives CASSAGPQGTLSGANVLTF.

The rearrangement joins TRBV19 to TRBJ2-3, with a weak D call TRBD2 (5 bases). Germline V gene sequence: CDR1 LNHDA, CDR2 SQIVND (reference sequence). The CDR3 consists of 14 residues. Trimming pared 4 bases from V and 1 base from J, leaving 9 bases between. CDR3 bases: TGTGCCAGTAGTAGAGGGATGGGCACAGATACGCAGTATTTT. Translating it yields CASSRGMGTDTQYF. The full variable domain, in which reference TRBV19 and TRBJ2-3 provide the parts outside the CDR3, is DGGITQSPKYLFRKEGQNVTLSCEQNLNHDAMYWYRQDPGQGLRLIYYSQIVNDFQKGDIAEGYSVSREKKESFPLTVTSAQKNPTAFYLCASSRGMGTDTQYFGPGTRLTVL.

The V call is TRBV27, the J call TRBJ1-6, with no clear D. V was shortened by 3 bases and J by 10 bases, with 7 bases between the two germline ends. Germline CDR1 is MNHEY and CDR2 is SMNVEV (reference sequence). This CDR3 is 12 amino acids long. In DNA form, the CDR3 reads TGTGCCAGCAGTTTTCAGGAGTCACCCCTCCACTTT. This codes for CASSFQESPLHF.

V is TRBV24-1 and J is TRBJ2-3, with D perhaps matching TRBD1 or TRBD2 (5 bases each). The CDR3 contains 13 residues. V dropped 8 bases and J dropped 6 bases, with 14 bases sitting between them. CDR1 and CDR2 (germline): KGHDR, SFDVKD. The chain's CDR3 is CATMNGTFDTQYF. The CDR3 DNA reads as TGTGCCACCATGAACGGGACGTTCGATACGCAGTATTTT.

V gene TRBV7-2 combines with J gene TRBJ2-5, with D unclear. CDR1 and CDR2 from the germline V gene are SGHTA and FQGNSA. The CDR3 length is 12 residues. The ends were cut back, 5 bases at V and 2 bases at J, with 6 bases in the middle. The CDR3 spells CASSPLQETQYF. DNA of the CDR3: TGTGCCAGCAGCCCGTTACAAGAGACCCAGTACTTC.

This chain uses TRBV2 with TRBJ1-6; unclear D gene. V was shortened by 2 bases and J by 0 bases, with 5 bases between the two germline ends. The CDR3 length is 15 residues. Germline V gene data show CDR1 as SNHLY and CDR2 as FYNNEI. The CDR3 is CASSERSSYNSPLHF. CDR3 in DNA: TGTGCCAGCAGTGAAAGGAGCTCCTATAATTCACCCCTCCACTTT.

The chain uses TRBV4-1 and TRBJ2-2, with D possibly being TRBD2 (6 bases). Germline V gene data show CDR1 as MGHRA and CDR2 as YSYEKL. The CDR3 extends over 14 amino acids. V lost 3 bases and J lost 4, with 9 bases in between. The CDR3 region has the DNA TGCGCCAGCAGCCAGGGACTCGTCACCGGGGAGCTGTTTTTT. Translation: CASSQGLVTGELFF.

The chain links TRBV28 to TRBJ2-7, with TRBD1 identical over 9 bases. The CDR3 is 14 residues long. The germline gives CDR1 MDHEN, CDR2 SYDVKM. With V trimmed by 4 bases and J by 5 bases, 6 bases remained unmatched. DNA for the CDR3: TGTGCCAGCAGTTCGACAGGGGGTGTCCACGAGCAGTACTTC. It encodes CASSSTGGVHEQYF.

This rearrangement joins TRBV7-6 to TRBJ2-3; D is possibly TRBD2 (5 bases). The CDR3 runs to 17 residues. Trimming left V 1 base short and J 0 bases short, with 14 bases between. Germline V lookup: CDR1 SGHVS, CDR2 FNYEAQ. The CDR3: CASSLVNLGGSTDTQYF. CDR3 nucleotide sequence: TGTGCCAGCAGCTTAGTGAACTTAGGCGGGAGCACAGATACGCAGTATTTT.

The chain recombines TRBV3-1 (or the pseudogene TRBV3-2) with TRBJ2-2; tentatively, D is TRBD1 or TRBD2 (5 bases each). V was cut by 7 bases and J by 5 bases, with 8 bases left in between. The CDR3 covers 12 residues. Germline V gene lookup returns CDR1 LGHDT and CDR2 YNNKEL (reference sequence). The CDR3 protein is CASTGRTGELFF. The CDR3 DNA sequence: TGTGCCAGCACGGGACGTACCGGGGAGCTGTTTTTT.

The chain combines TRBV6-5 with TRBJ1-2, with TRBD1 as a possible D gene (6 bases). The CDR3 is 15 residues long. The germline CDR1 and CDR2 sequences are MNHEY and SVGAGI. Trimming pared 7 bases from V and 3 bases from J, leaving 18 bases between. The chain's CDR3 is CASTDPGGADYGYTF. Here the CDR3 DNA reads TGTGCCAGCACGGACCCCGGGGGCGCCGACTATGGCTACACCTTC.

The CDR3 loop reads CSASIWAGQPQHF. CDR3 bases: TGCAGTGCTAGTATCTGGGCCGGGCAGCCCCAGCATTTT. This chain connects TRBV20-1 to TRBJ1-5; D not certain. Germline CDR1 is DFQATT and CDR2 is SNEGSKA (reference sequence). The CDR3 covers 13 residues. Trimming left V 3 bases short and J 7 bases short, with 13 bases between.

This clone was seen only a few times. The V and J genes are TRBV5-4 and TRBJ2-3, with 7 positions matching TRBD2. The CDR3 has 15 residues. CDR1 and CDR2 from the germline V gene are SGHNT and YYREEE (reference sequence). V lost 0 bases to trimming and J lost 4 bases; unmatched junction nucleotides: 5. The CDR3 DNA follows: TGTGCCAGCAGCTTGGGCGGGAGCAAGTCAGATACGCAGTATTTT. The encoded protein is CASSLGGSKSDTQYF.

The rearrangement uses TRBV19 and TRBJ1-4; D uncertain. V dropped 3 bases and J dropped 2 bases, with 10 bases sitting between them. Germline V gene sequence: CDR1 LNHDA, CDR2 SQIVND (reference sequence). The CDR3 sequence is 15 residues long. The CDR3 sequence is CASSIWAATNEKLFF. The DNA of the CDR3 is TGTGCCAGTAGTATTTGGGCAGCGACTAATGAAAAACTGTTTTTT.

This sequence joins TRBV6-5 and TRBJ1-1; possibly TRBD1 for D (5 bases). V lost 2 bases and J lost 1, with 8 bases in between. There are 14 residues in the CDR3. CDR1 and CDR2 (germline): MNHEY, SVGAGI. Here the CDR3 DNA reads TGTGCCAGCAGTTACCTGGGGCAGAACACTGAAGCTTTCTTT. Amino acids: CASSYLGQNTEAFF.

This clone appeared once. The CDR3 region is CASSALAGGFGTGELFF. The CDR3 nucleotides are TGTGCCAGCAGTGCCCTAGCGGGAGGGTTTGGGACCGGGGAGCTGTTTTTT. The chain joins TRBV2 to TRBJ2-2; TRBD2 matches at 12 bases. Unmatched junction bases numbered 8, after V lost 4 bases and J lost 5 bases. Germline values: CDR1 SNHLY, CDR2 FYNNEI. The CDR3 sequence is 17 residues long.

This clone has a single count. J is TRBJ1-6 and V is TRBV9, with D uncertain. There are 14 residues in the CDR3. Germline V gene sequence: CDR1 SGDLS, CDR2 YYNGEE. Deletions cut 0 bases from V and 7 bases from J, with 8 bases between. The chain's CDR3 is CASSVGLSNSPLHF. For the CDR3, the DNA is TGTGCCAGCAGCGTAGGTTTGTCGAATTCACCCCTCCACTTT.

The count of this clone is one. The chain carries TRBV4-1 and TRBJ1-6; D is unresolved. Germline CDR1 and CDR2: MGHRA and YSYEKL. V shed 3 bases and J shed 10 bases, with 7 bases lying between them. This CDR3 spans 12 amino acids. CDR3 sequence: CASSHLGSPLHF. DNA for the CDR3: TGCGCCAGCAGCCATCTAGGGTCACCCCTCCACTTT.

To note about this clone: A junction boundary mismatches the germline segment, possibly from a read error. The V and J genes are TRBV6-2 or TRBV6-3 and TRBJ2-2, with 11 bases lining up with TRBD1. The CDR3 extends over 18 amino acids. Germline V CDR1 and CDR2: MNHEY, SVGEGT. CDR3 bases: TGTGCCAGCAGCTACTTAAGGACAGGGGGCGAAGTCACCGGGGAGCTGTTTTTT. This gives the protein CASSYLRTGGEVTGELFF.

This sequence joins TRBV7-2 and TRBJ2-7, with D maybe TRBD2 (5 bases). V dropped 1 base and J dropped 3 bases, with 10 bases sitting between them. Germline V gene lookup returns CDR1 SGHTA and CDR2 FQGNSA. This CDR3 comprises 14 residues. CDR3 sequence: CASSLGWEFYEQYF. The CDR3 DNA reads TGTGCCAGCAGCTTAGGGTGGGAGTTCTACGAGCAGTACTTC.

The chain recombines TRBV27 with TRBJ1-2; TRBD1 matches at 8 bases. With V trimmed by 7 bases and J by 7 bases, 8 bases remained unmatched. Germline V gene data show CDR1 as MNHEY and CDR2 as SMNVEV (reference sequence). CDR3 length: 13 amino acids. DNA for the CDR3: TGTGCCAGCACTTCCCAGGGGGCGGGTGGCTACACCTTC. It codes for CASTSQGAGGYTF.

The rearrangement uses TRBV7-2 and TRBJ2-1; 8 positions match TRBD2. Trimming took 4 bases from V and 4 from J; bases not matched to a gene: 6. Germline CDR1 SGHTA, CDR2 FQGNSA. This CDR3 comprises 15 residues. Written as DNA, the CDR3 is TGTGCCAGCAGCTCGGCTAGCGGGCTTTACAATGAGCAGTTCTTC. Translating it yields CASSSASGLYNEQFF.